Each of the 16 T cell receptor beta chains below was sequenced from the same sample in a study of response to subunit inactivated influenza vaccine. TCRdb itself ran the RT-PCR reads through MiXCR, one entry per CDR3 protein. The sample lists almost 600,000 distinct CDR3 sequences; approximately 14% were seen once. Here the sequenced sample was PBMCs from blood, taken roughly 12 days after vaccination. Receptors were obtained from a man aged 50 or older who received an inactivated influenza vaccine.

This clonotype was recorded a few times. V gene TRBV4-2 combines with J gene TRBJ2-4; maybe TRBD1 (7 bases). The CDR3 sequence is 15 residues long. CDR1 and CDR2 from the germline V gene are LGHNA and YNFKEQ. Deletions cut 0 bases from V and 7 bases from J, with 13 bases between. The CDR3 bases are TGTGCCAGCAGCCAAGAGCCCCCAGGGGGGAACATTCAGTACTTC. Amino acid sequence: CASSQEPPGGNIQYF.

This clonotype was detected only a few times. This sequence joins TRBV5-1 and TRBJ1-4; TRBD1 is a possible D gene (5 bases). The CDR3 runs 15 residues. Germline V gene data show CDR1 as SGHRS and CDR2 as YFSETQ. Trimming stripped 1 base from V and 6 bases from J, with 13 bases between. This CDR3 reads CASSLYGTDDEKLFF. DNA for the CDR3: TGCGCCAGCAGCTTGTACGGGACCGATGATGAAAAACTGTTTTTT.

This clonotype has a count of ten or more. One end of the junction does not line up with germline, which may come from a read error. The chain links TRBV5-6 to TRBJ1-5; D possibly corresponds to TRBD1 (6 bases). The CDR3 has 14 residues. The V gene's germline CDR1 is SGHDT and CDR2 YYEEEE. The CDR3 protein is CASSLGQANQPQHF. The DNA of the CDR3 is TGCGCCAGCAGCTTGGGACAAGCTAATCAGCCCCAGCATTTT.

The V and J genes are TRBV7-8 and TRBJ1-1; D ambiguous. Per germline, CDR1 SGHVS and CDR2 FQNEAQ. The CDR3 loop spans 13 amino acids. Trimming shortened V by 5 bases and J by 1 base, and 8 bases separated the two germline ends. The DNA of the CDR3 is TGTGCCAGCAGCAAAGGTCGGAACACTGAAGCTTTCTTT. Its protein product is CASSKGRNTEAFF.

This clonotype has more than one count but fewer than ten. The V gene is TRBV2, the J gene TRBJ2-3; TRBD2 aligns across 9 bases. CDR3 length: 17 residues. V lost 7 bases and J lost 1; bases outside the gene matches: 12. CDR1 is SNHLY, CDR2 FYNNEI, per germline. The CDR3 loop reads CASNRVLTSGRTDTQYF. In nucleotides, the CDR3 is TGTGCCAGCAACCGCGTATTGACTAGCGGCCGCACAGATACGCAGTATTTT.

There are a few counts of this clonotype. The V and J genes are TRBV4-1 and TRBJ2-5; D is perhaps TRBD2 (5 bases). CDR1 is MGHRA, CDR2 YSYEKL, per germline. The V end was cut by 3 bases, the J end by 4 bases, with 9 bases between. This CDR3 region has 13 residues. The CDR3 region is CASSQDSGETQYF. CDR3 nucleotide sequence: TGCGCCAGCAGCCAGGACTCAGGAGAGACCCAGTACTTC.

This clonotype appeared many times. The V and J genes are TRBV5-6 and TRBJ2-1, with 14 bases that match TRBD2. Germline CDR1 and CDR2: SGHDT and YYEEEE. This CDR3 contains 17 residues. Unmatched junction bases numbered 7, after V lost 2 bases and J lost 6 bases. This CDR3 reads CASSFDYGTSGSNEQFF. CDR3 DNA sequence: TGTGCCAGCAGCTTTGACTACGGGACTAGCGGGAGCAATGAGCAGTTCTTC.

This clonotype was recorded many times. This chain links TRBV5-1 with TRBJ2-4, with D tentatively TRBD1 (5 bases). The V gene lost 7 bases and the J gene lost 0 bases, with 17 bases spanning the gap. The CDR3 extends over 16 amino acids. The germline gives CDR1 SGHRS, CDR2 YFSETQ. CDR3 coding DNA: TGCGCCAGCCGGGCCGGGCAGGGTTTAGCCAAAAACATTCAGTACTTC. Protein product: CASRAGQGLAKNIQYF.

This clonotype was seen many times. The CDR3 coding sequence is TGCAGCGTTGAATTATGGCCAGGGGGCGATAGCGGCCCTGGGGCCAACGTCCTGACTTTC. Its protein product is CSVELWPGGDSGPGANVLTF. This chain joins TRBV29-1 and TRBJ2-6, with 8 bases fitting TRBD1. This CDR3 comprises 20 residues. The trim removed 2 bases at V and 2 bases at J, leaving 17 bases unmatched. Germline values: CDR1 SQVTM, CDR2 ANQGSEA. Full variable domain (outside the CDR3, taken from reference TRBV29-1 and TRBJ2-6): SAVISQKPSRDICQRGTSLTIQCQVDSQVTMMFWYRQQPGQSLTLIATANQGSEATYESGFVIDKFPISRPNLTFSTLTVSNMSPEDSSIYLCSVELWPGGDSGPGANVLTFGAGSRLTVL.

A few counts support this clonotype. CDR3 in DNA: TGTGCCAGCAGCCCCCGCGGGGCCATCGCCACTGAAGCTTTCTTT. Translating it yields CASSPRGAIATEAFF. V is TRBV14 and J is TRBJ1-1; tentative D call: TRBD1 (5 bases). Germline V gene data show CDR1 as SGHDN and CDR2 as FVKESK. The CDR3 totals 15 residues. V was shortened by 4 bases and J by 4 bases, with 16 bases between the two germline ends.

In its sample, this clonotype was seen a few times. This chain connects TRBV4-3 to TRBJ1-4, with unresolved D. The V and J ends lost 0 bases and 8 bases respectively, with 10 bases between them. This CDR3 region has 14 residues. CDR1 and CDR2 (germline): LGHNA, YSLEER. Here the CDR3 reads CASSQDIVGEKLFF. The CDR3 region has the DNA TGCGCCAGCAGCCAAGATATAGTCGGGGAAAAACTGTTTTTT.

This clonotype was seen ten or more times. J is TRBJ2-4 and V is TRBV4-2; D may correspond to TRBD1 or TRBD2 (5 bases each). The V end lost 3 bases, the J end lost 11 bases, and 17 bases lay between the germline ends. CDR1 LGHNA and CDR2 YNFKEQ come from the germline V gene. This CDR3 comprises 14 residues. CDR3 sequence (DNA): TGTGCCAGCAGCCAGTCCGGGACGGTATTTTTTCAGTACTTC. Translation gives CASSQSGTVFFQYF.

The rearrangement joins TRBV9 to TRBJ1-1; D uncertain. V shed 1 base and J shed 1 base, with 11 bases lying between them. Germline CDR1 SGDLS, CDR2 YYNGEE. There are 15 residues in the CDR3. CDR3 nucleotides: TGTGCCAGCAGCGTAACCCTAGACCCGAACACTGAAGCTTTCTTT. Translating it yields CASSVTLDPNTEAFF.

This clonotype has just a few counts. This sequence joins TRBV11-2 and TRBJ2-5, with D possibly called TRBD1 or TRBD2 (5 bases each). The CDR3 contains 15 residues. Germline V gene sequence: CDR1 SGHAT, CDR2 FQNNGV. With 4 bases removed from V and 8 bases from J, the gap between germline ends came to 20 bases. CDR3 coding DNA: TGTGCCAGCAGCTCCCGGGGCGTCCCCCCCATAACCCAGTACTTC. It is translated as CASSSRGVPPITQYF.

A few counts support this clonotype. The genes are TRBV4-1 and TRBJ2-3; TRBD2 aligns across 10 bases. The length of the CDR3 is 15 residues. V shed 1 base and J 4 bases; nucleotides not matched to a gene: 2. CDR1 and CDR2 (germline): MGHRA, YSYEKL. CDR3 nucleotides: TGCGCCAGCAGCCAAGGTAGCGGGAGGTCAGATACGCAGTATTTT. Amino acid sequence: CASSQGSGRSDTQYF.

This clonotype was recorded a few times. The chain carries TRBV29-1 and TRBJ2-7, with unresolved D. V dropped 6 bases and J dropped 7 bases, with 13 bases sitting between them. This CDR3 region has 11 residues. Germline V gives CDR1 SQVTM, CDR2 ANQGSEA. The CDR3: CSVGISEEQYF. The CDR3, as DNA: TGCAGCGTGGGGATATCAGAAGAGCAGTACTTC.